These T cell receptor beta chains were read from a single sample in a study of T cells in Graves' hyperthyroidism and ophthalmopathy. Each CDR3 protein gets one entry after TCRdb re-called the multiplex PCR reads with MiXCR. The data hold 500,000 to 650,000 distinct CDR3 sequences, with 14% observed a single time. The material sequenced was blood. The receptors were gathered from a woman in her forties or fifties with Graves' ophthalmopathy. Each CDR3 is given with its conserved first and last residue. A D gene is named only where the DNA matches it firmly. Part of the rows lack a size; the others show once, few, many or a class for expanded clones.

cdr3_nt cdr3_aa j_call clone_size d_call v_call
TGTGCCAGCAGATTTGGACAGGGAGGGACAGATACGCAGTATTTT CASRFGQGGTDTQYF TRBJ2-3 many . TRBV12-3/TRBV12-4
TGTGCCAGCAGTGAAAGGCGGGCCAACACCGGGGAGCTGTTTTTT CASSERRANTGELFF TRBJ2-2 . . TRBV2
TGCGCCAGCAGCTTACGGCAAGGGGACCTAGATGAGCAGTTCTTC CASSLRQGDLDEQFF TRBJ2-1 many . TRBV5-1
TGTGCCAGCACAACAGGGACTAGCTACAATGAGCAGTTCTTC CASTTGTSYNEQFF TRBJ2-1 . TRBD2 TRBV7-9
TGTGCCAGCAGCGTAGGCCCGGCCGGGCAGGGGGCGGCCAAAAACATTCAGTACTTC CASSVGPAGQGAAKNIQYF TRBJ2-4 few TRBD1 TRBV9
TGTGCCAGCAGATCCACTAGAGGTGAGCAGTTCTTC CASRSTRGEQFF TRBJ2-1 few . TRBV28
TGTGCCAGCAGTTCCCAACTAGCGGGGGGGGAGCAGTTCTTC CASSSQLAGGEQFF TRBJ2-1 . TRBD2 TRBV27
TGTGCCAGCAGCTTAGCGGACGCAAGGAACACTGAAGCTTTCTTT CASSLADARNTEAFF TRBJ1-1 many . TRBV7-2
TGTGCCAGCAAGAAGGGACAGGGGGACAGATACATTAAGTATTTT CASKKGQGDRYIKYF TRBJ2-3 . TRBD1 TRBV27
TGTGCCATCAGTGATTTGGAGACCCAGTACTTC CAISDLETQYF TRBJ2-5 few . TRBV10-3
TGTGCCAGCACCCTAGATCCCAATACCAATGAGCAGTTCTTC CASTLDPNTNEQFF TRBJ2-1 many . TRBV3-1
TGTGCCAGCAGCTCTCGACTAGCGGGAGGAACCTACGAGCAGTACTTC CASSSRLAGGTYEQYF TRBJ2-7 many TRBD2 TRBV7-2
TGTGCCAGCAGCTTAGAAGAGACCCAGTACTTC CASSLEETQYF TRBJ2-5 many . TRBV5-1
TGCAGTGCTAGCGGCGGCAGGGATTACGAGCAGTACTTC CSASGGRDYEQYF TRBJ2-7 many . TRBV20-1
TGTGCCAGCAGCCCGAAGGGGGGCCGCGGAGGATACAATGAGCAGTTCTTC CASSPKGGRGGYNEQFF TRBJ2-1 . . TRBV7-3
TGTGCCAGCAGCTTAAGGCTAGCGGGATTCCAAGAGACCCAGTACTTC CASSLRLAGFQETQYF TRBJ2-5 many TRBD2 TRBV11-2
TGTGCCAGCAGCTCACCTCGGACGGCGAACTCTGGGGCCAACGTCCTGACTTTC CASSSPRTANSGANVLTF TRBJ2-6 many . TRBV7-9
TGTGCCAGCAGCCCTCCCCTCTCCCGGCACTCCTACGAGCAGTACTTC CASSPPLSRHSYEQYF TRBJ2-7 many . TRBV3-1
TGCAGTGCTAGAACCACAGGCTCCTACAATGAGCAGTTCTTC CSARTTGSYNEQFF TRBJ2-1 many . TRBV20-1
TGTGCCAGCACCCTGGGGACAGGGCGGGAGCAGTACTTC CASTLGTGREQYF TRBJ2-7 many TRBD1 TRBV2
TGTGCCAGCAGTTCTCGTGGAAGCTATCAGCCCCAGCATTTT CASSSRGSYQPQHF TRBJ1-5 many . TRBV2
TGTGCCAGCAGCTCAAGACAGCGTGGGTCTGGGGCCAACGTCCTGACTTTC CASSSRQRGSGANVLTF TRBJ2-6 many . TRBV11-3
TGTGCCAGCAGTTTAGCAACAGGCCACGGAAGAGAAAAACTGTTTTTT CASSLATGHGREKLFF TRBJ1-4 . . TRBV27